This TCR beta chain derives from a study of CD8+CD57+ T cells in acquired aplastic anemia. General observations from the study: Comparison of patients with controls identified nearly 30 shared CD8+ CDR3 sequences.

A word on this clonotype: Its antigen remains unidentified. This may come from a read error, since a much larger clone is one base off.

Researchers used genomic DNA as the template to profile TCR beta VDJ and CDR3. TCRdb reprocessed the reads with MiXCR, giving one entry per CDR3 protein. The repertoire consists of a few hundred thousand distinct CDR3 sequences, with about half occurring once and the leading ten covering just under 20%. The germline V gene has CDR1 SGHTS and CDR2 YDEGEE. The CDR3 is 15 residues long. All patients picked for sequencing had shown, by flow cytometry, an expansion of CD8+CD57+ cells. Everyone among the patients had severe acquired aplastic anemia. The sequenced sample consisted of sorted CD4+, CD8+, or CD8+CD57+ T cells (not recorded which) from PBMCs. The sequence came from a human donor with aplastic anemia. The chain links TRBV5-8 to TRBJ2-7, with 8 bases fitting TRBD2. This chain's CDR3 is CVSSLGGGISYEQYF. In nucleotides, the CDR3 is TGTGTCAGCAGCTTGGGCGGGGGGATCTCCTACGAGCAGTACTTC.